This T cell receptor beta chain was observed in a study of shared clonotypes between healthy human individuals. Study-wide results and caveats: Clonotype sharing among donors was thought likely to change with sequencing depth.

Details on this clone: No antigen is known for it.

From germline, CDR1 is SEHNR and CDR2 FQNEAQ (reference sequence). The CDR3 is made up of 15 amino acids. Trimming pared 0 bases from V and 0 bases from J, leaving 8 bases between. The assay was carried out at the deep level. Using immunoSEQ multiplex PCR, the repertoire was profiled, and TCRdb retains in-frame clones only, with some absent. The table shows roughly 2.5 million clones, with just over 90% occurring only once. Sequenced: naive CD4+ T cells sorted from blood. Subset noted: CD45RA+ positively selected. The rearrangement uses TRBV7-9 and TRBJ1-1, with D unresolved. The sequence derives from a young man in good health. The CDR3 here is CASSLASGMNTEAFF. For the CDR3, the DNA is TGTGCCAGCAGCTTAGCTTCAGGCATGAACACTGAAGCTTTCTTT.